This TCR beta chain was identified in a study of T cell repertoires in ileal Crohn's disease. Repertoires were generated with immunoSEQ multiplex PCR, while TCRdb's copy carries only in-frame clones and drops some. The profile covers over 5,000 clones, with about four fifths appearing a single time and around 13% taken by the ten largest. Patients were adults with ileal or ileocolonic Crohn's disease needing resection. Sequenced: ileal tissue. This clonotype was sampled from an adult with Crohn's disease.

CDR3 nucleotides: TGTGCCAGCAGTATAACAGGGAACTCTGGAAACACCATATATTTT. The encoded protein is CASSITGNSGNTIYF. This chain uses TRBV2 with TRBJ1-3, with D possibly being TRBD1 (6 bases). The ends were cut back, 5 bases at V and 0 bases at J, with 11 bases in the middle. In germline, CDR1 is SNHLY, CDR2 FYNNEI. The CDR3 covers 15 residues.